The present T cell receptor beta chain was sequenced within a study of CD8+ T cells in alopecia areata. TCR sequencing used cDNA made by reverse transcription of extracted RNA. TCRdb's copy holds only in-frame clones and misses some; the assay was immunoSEQ multiplex PCR. The sample yields roughly 75,000 clones, roughly three fifths seen once. The V and J ends lost 3 bases and 3 bases respectively, with 18 bases between them. In germline, CDR1 is SQVTM, CDR2 ANQGSEA. This CDR3 spans 15 amino acids. This clone was detected only once. The chain is built from TRBV29-1 and TRBJ2-7, with D perhaps TRBD1 or TRBD2 (6 bases each). This material consisted of CD8+ T cells sorted from blood, taken at week 0. This clonotype was obtained from a human donor with alopecia areata. CDR3 protein: CSVELWRDTYYEQYF. DNA of the CDR3: TGCAGCGTTGAGTTGTGGAGGGACACATACTACGAGCAGTACTTC.